This T cell receptor beta chain appears in the sequencing data of a study of T-cell memory formation after mild COVID-19. This clonotype was picked up a small number of times. Antigen: not known. Using constant-segment primers, 5'RACE produced TCR alpha and TCR beta cDNA libraries carrying sample barcodes and UMIs. TCRdb redid the calling of the 5' RACE reads with MiXCR, one entry per CDR3 protein. The sample has 360,000 or so distinct CDR3 sequences, approximately 27% seen once. CDR1 KGHDR and CDR2 SFDVKD come from the germline V gene. The CDR3 is 14 amino acids. V was cut by 4 bases and J by 0 bases, with 8 bases left in between. Overall study results and limits: From day 15 to 85, contracting clones were balanced between CD4 and CD8, whereas later expanders leaned toward CD4+. Within pre-infection memory, some responding clones were found, suggesting cross-reactive memory joined. Contracting clones localized mainly to CM and EM when CD4+ and mainly to EMRA when CD8+.

This rearrangement joins TRBV24-1 to TRBJ1-2; D unresolved. This TCR came from an adult woman who had mild COVID-19 (a few samples of this study predate the infection). Cell type and time point are not known. The sample consisted of PBMCs or a T cell subset sorted from them (not recorded which). CDR3 DNA: TGTGCCACCAGTGACGGCGTGGCTAACTATGGCTACACCTTC. Its protein is CATSDGVANYGYTF.